These T cell receptor beta chains were read from a single sample in a study of regulatory T cells in long-lasting Graves disease. TCRdb called the multiplex PCR reads again in MiXCR, with one record for every CDR3 protein. The top ten clones hold roughly 20% of a sample with roughly 380,000 distinct CDR3 sequences, 15% to 18% of them seen once. The material was peripheral blood mononuclear cells (PBMCs), obtained at new diagnosis, from a patient treated with antithyroid drugs. The receptors derive from a female donor with Graves disease. Each CDR3 is given with its conserved first and last residue. D genes are given only for firm matches. Clone size appears in some rows only: once, few, many, or a class for an expanded clone.

CDR3: CASRLQGPTDTQYF
DNA: TGTGCCAGCAGACTACAGGGACCCACAGATACGCAGTATTTT
D: -
V: TRBV12-3/TRBV12-4
J: TRBJ2-3
size: -

CDR3: CASSSGQGTDTGELFF
DNA: TGTGCCAGCAGCTCGGGACAGGGAACGGACACCGGGGAGCTGTTTTTT
D: TRBD1
V: TRBV7-9
J: TRBJ2-2
size: many

CDR3: CASSSDRGYTGELFF
DNA: TGCGCCAGCAGCTCAGACAGGGGTTACACCGGGGAGCTGTTTTTT
D: TRBD1
V: TRBV5-1
J: TRBJ2-2
size: many

CDR3: CASSTGRGLLNTEAFF
DNA: TGTGCCAGTTCGACCGGTCGGGGCCTCTTGAACACTGAAGCTTTCTTT
D: -
V: TRBV28
J: TRBJ1-1
size: many

CDR3: CASIAVGTEAFF
DNA: TGTGCCAGTATAGCAGTCGGGACTGAAGCTTTCTTT
D: -
V: TRBV19
J: TRBJ1-1
size: -

CDR3: CAWSVSRGGSGQPQHF
DNA: TGTGCCTGGAGTGTCTCCAGAGGGGGAAGCGGTCAGCCCCAGCATTTT
D: -
V: TRBV30
J: TRBJ1-5
size: many

CDR3: CASSLATGGNEQFF
DNA: TGCGCCAGCAGCTTGGCCACAGGGGGTAATGAGCAGTTCTTC
D: TRBD1
V: TRBV5-1
J: TRBJ2-1
size: once

CDR3: CASSSWDQPQHF
DNA: TGTGCCAGCAGTAGTTGGGATCAGCCCCAGCATTTT
D: -
V: TRBV28
J: TRBJ1-5
size: many

CDR3: CASSFSGRLENEQFF
DNA: TGTGCCAGCAGCTTTAGCGGGAGACTAGAGAATGAGCAGTTCTTC
D: TRBD2
V: TRBV7-2
J: TRBJ2-1
size: -

CDR3: CASTVGQGSETQYF
DNA: TGTGCCAGCACGGTGGGACAGGGGTCAGAGACCCAGTACTTC
D: TRBD1
V: TRBV7-6
J: TRBJ2-5
size: -

CDR3: CASSSNGNTQYF
DNA: TGTGCCAGCAGTTCAAATGGTAATACGCAGTATTTT
D: -
V: TRBV27
J: TRBJ2-3
size: many

CDR3: CAGTQGAQLGGYTF
DNA: TGTGCCGGAACCCAAGGGGCACAACTGGGTGGCTACACCTTC
D: -
V: TRBV2
J: TRBJ1-2
size: many

CDR3: CASRPGLATHEQYF
DNA: TGTGCCAGCAGGCCTGGACTAGCGACCCACGAGCAGTACTTC
D: TRBD2
V: TRBV6-1
J: TRBJ2-7
size: few

CDR3: CASSRQGASTDTQYF
DNA: TGTGCCAGCAGCCGACAGGGGGCCAGCACAGATACGCAGTATTTT
D: TRBD1
V: TRBV11-2
J: TRBJ2-3
size: many